What follows is one T cell receptor beta chain and its context. The data stem from a study of blood T cell repertoires in COVID-19. The CDR3 extends over 14 amino acids. Trimming removed 1 base at V and 5 bases at J, with 6 bases between. Germline assignment: CDR1 KGHSH and CDR2 LQKENI. Assay used: immunoSEQ multiplex PCR; TCRdb lists only in-frame clones, some missing. This sample has 120,000 to 150,000 clones, with about 87% found just once. Material for sequencing was peripheral blood. The TCR comes from a human donor in a cohort sampled during active COVID-19. The chain has TRBV18 and TRBJ1-6, with D possibly matching TRBD1 (6 bases). The CDR3 region has the DNA TGTGCCAGCTCACCACGGACAGATAATTCACCCCTCCACTTT. Its protein product is CASSPRTDNSPLHF.